This T cell receptor (beta chain) was documented in a study of CXCR3-negative and CXCR3-positive naive CD8 T cells. Regarding the study as a whole: TRBV-TRBJ usage matched between naive CXCR3-negative and CXCR3-positive cells but not between memory cells. For CXCR3-positive naive cells, TRB CDR3s were more hydrophobic than those of CXCR3-negative naive cells.

Points on this clonotype: The antigen is undetermined.

Each TRB cDNA library was prepared by 5' RACE (with UMI labels). TCRdb reprocessed the 5' RACE reads; each CDR3 protein has one entry and no DNA is given. Recorded for this sample: 85,000 to 90,000 distinct CDR3 sequences. The CDR3 length is 15 residues. CDR1 SEHNR and CDR2 FQNEAQ come from the germline V gene (reference sequence). Sequenced input: naive CXCR3+ CD8+ T cells from blood. The subset is: CD45RO-CCR7+CD27+CD95- naive CD8+ T cells expressing CXCR3 (TNR3+). This TCR was recovered from a human donor in good health. Some clones in this sample may be carry-over from other donors' samples. V gene TRBV7-9 combines with J gene TRBJ1-1; without DNA, the TCRdb call of TRBD1 cannot be checked. CDR3 amino acids: CASSPQGGQDTEAFF.